The clone carrying this T cell receptor (beta chain) was detected once. What it binds is unknown. This table comes from immunoSEQ multiplex PCR, and its TCRdb copy is limited to in-frame clones, with some not included. The repertoire includes 12,000 to 15,000 clones, 57% of them detected once, and 13% sits in the top ten. The sample is drawn from a study of radiation and T cells in renal cell carcinoma. Stated treatment: treatment-naive control, cytoreductive nephrectomy. Treatment-naive patients without radiation supplied the control tumors at nephrectomy. The tumor was a clear cell renal cell carcinoma. In germline, CDR1 is MNHEY, CDR2 SMNVEV (reference sequence). V was pared by 5 bases and J by 14 bases, with 7 bases of the junction left unmatched. The CDR3 has 12 amino acids. The study, taken as a whole, reports: Dominant CDR3 motifs were more common in irradiated tumors than controls.

This chain uses TRBV27 with TRBJ2-1; the match to TRBD1 covers 9 bases. This specimen consisted of tumor tissue, obtained from a patient whose treatment was nephrectomy without radiotherapy. This receptor was obtained from a man in his forties or fifties with renal cell carcinoma. The CDR3 here is CASSPLGQGKFF. The CDR3 bases are TGTGCCAGCAGTCCCCTCGGACAGGGGAAGTTCTTC.